These 7 T cell receptor beta chains share one sample of origin, sequenced in a study of T-cell reconstitution after alpha-beta-depleted transplantation in children. This sample's TCRbeta library carried unique molecular identifier barcodes. MiXCR, run by TCRdb on the PCR reads, gives a single entry per CDR3 protein. The profile shows roughly 340,000 distinct CDR3 sequences, 15% to 20% of them singletons. Sample: PBMCs, mostly from graft donor cells, taken 360 days after TCRalphabeta/CD19-depleted stem cell transplant. These receptors all stem from a male patient aged 2-15 years who had a stem cell transplant for acute lymphoblastic leukemia, so the T cells may come from the graft donor.

This chain links TRBV4-3 with TRBJ2-7; D not certain. Trimming shortened V by 0 bases and J by 3 bases, and 12 bases separated the two germline ends. Germline V gene lookup returns CDR1 LGHNA and CDR2 YSLEER. This CDR3 is built from 15 residues. This CDR3 reads CASSQDRTQDYEQYF. The CDR3, as DNA: TGCGCCAGCAGCCAAGATCGGACCCAAGACTACGAGCAGTACTTC.

This clonotype appeared a few times. The chain uses TRBV28 and TRBJ1-5, with 7 nucleotides matching TRBD1. The V gene end was trimmed by 6 bases and the J gene end by 5 bases; junction bases not matched to a gene: 7. From germline, CDR1 is MDHEN and CDR2 SYDVKM. The CDR3 contains 14 residues. CDR3 DNA: TGTGCCAGCAGCCTACCAGACAGGGATCAGCCCCAGCATTTT. It specifies CASSLPDRDQPQHF.

This clonotype has more than one count but fewer than ten. Written as DNA, the CDR3 is TGTGCCAGCAGTTCTCAACCACTGAGGGGCTACGAGCAGTACTTC. Translating gives CASSSQPLRGYEQYF. This chain joins TRBV28 and TRBJ2-7; D may be TRBD1 or TRBD2 (5 bases each). CDR1 MDHEN and CDR2 SYDVKM come from the germline V gene. This CDR3 contains 15 residues. Deletions cut 4 bases from V and 3 bases from J, with 16 bases between.

This clonotype came up a few times. The chain employs TRBV4-1 and TRBJ1-4, with 7 bases matching TRBD1. Germline V gives CDR1 MGHRA, CDR2 YSYEKL. The CDR3 is made up of 16 amino acids. V shed 1 base and J 5 bases; nucleotides not matched to a gene: 7. The CDR3 region has the DNA TGCGCCAGCAGCCAAGGACGGGGACAGCTAAATGAAAAACTGTTTTTT. This sequence encodes CASSQGRGQLNEKLFF.

The chain links TRBV5-1 to TRBJ2-3, with 16 bases aligning to TRBD2. In germline, CDR1 is SGHRS, CDR2 YFSETQ. The J segment lost 3 bases and the V segment lost 4 bases, leaving 5 bases of the junction unmatched. The CDR3 runs 17 residues. CDR3 loop: CASSLGLAGGPTDTQYF. DNA for the CDR3: TGCGCCAGCAGCCTGGGACTAGCGGGAGGGCCGACAGATACGCAGTATTTT. Full variable domain (remainder filled in from reference TRBV5-1 and TRBJ2-3): KAGVTQTPRYLIKTRGQQVTLSCSPISGHRSVSWYQQTPGQGLQFLFEYFSETQRNKGNFPGRFSGRQFSNSRSEMNVSTLELGDSALYLCASSLGLAGGPTDTQYFGPGTRLTVL.

This chain joins TRBV28 and TRBJ2-1, with TRBD2 matching 16 bases. The CDR3 extends over 18 amino acids. The V gene's germline CDR1 is MDHEN and CDR2 SYDVKM. The J segment lost 13 bases and the V segment lost 5 bases, leaving 17 bases of the junction unmatched. The CDR3 is CASSEPGLAGGPKGLQFF. The DNA for the CDR3 is TGTGCCAGCAGTGAACCGGGACTAGCGGGAGGGCCGAAGGGCTTACAGTTCTTC.

This clonotype was counted between two and nine times. J is TRBJ2-2 and V is TRBV28; D is uncertain. The CDR3 consists of 12 residues. The ends were cut back, 8 bases at V and 5 bases at J, with 9 bases in the middle. Germline V CDR1 and CDR2: MDHEN, SYDVKM. DNA for the CDR3: TGTGCCAGCGGAGAGAGGACCGGGGAGCTGTTTTTT. This sequence encodes CASGERTGELFF.